The clone carrying this T cell receptor (beta chain) was detected a few times. A multiplex PCR was run with 60 Vbeta primers and 13 Jbeta primers. Method: immunoSEQ multiplex PCR; TCRdb's copy keeps in-frame clones and lacks some. The table lists 160,000 or so clones, roughly 84% of them singletons. The CDR3 extends over 15 amino acids. The germline gives CDR1 MNHEY, CDR2 SMNVEV (reference sequence). Trimming removed 1 base from V and 7 bases from J, with 16 bases in between. This sample is part of a study of cytomegalovirus exposure and HLA in healthy donors. Study in general: Prior work identified around 120 million unique TCR beta sequences in roughly 180 million T cells.

Input material: PBMCs. This TCR derives from a woman aged 18-35 years in good health and CMV-seronegative. The chain uses TRBV27 and TRBJ1-2; perhaps TRBD1 as D (5 bases). The CDR3 loop is CASSLWGRSVSGYTF. The CDR3 DNA follows: TGTGCCAGCAGTTTATGGGGCAGGAGTGTGAGTGGCTACACCTTC.